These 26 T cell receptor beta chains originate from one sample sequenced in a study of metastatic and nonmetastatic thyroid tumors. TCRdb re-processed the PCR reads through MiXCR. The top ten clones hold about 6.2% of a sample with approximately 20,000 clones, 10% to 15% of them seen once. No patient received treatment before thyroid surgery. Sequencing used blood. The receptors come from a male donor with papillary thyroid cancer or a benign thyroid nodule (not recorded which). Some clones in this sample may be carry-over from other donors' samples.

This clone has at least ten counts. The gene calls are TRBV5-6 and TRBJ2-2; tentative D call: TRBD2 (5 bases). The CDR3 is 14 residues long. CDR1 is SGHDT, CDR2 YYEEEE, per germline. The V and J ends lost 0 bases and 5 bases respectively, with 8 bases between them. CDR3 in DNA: TGTGCCAGCAGCTTGGTATCGGGAACCGGGGAGCTGTTTTTT. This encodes CASSLVSGTGELFF.

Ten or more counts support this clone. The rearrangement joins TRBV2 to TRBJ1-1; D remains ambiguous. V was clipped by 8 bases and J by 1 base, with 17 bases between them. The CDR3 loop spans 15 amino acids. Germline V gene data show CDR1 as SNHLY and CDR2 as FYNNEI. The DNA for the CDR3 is TGTGCCAGCCGAACCCGCCCGGGATGGAACACTGAAGCTTTCTTT. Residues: CASRTRPGWNTEAFF.

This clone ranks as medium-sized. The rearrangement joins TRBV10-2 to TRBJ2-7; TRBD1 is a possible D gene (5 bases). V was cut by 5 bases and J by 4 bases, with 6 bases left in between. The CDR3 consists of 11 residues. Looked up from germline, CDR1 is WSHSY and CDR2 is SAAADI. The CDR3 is CASSKGYEQYF. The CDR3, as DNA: TGCGCCAGCAGTAAGGGGTACGAGCAGTACTTC.

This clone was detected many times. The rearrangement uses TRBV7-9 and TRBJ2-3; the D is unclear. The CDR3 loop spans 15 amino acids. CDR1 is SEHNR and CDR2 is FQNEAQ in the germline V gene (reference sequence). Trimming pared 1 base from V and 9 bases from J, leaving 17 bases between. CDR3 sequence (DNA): TGTGCCAGCAGCTTAGAGGGTGCTAGTGAGGACACGCAGTATTTT. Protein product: CASSLEGASEDTQYF.

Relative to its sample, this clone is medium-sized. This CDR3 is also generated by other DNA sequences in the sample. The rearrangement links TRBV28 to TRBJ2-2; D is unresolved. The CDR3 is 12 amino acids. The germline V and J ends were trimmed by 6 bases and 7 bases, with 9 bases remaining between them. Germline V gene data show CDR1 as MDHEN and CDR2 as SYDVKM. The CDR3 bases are TGTGCCAGCAGCCCGGGTTACGGGGAGCTGTTTTTT. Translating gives CASSPGYGELFF.

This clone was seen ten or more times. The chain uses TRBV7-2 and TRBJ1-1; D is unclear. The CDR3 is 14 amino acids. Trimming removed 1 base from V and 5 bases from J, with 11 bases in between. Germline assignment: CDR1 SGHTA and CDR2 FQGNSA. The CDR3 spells CASSLVQAVTEAFF. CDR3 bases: TGTGCCAGCAGCTTAGTGCAGGCGGTTACTGAAGCTTTCTTT. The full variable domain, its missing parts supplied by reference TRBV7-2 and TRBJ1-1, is GAGVSQSPSNKVTEKGKDVELRCDPISGHTALYWYRQSLGQGLEFLIYFQGNSAPDKSGLPSDRFSAERTGGSVSTLTIQRTQQEDSAVYLCASSLVQAVTEAFFGQGTRLTVV.

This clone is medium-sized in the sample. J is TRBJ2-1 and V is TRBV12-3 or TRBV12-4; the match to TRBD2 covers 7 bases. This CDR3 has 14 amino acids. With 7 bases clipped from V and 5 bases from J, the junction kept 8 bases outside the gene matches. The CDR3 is CASKMTSTNNEQFF. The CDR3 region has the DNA TGTGCCAGCAAGATGACTAGCACCAACAATGAGCAGTTCTTC.

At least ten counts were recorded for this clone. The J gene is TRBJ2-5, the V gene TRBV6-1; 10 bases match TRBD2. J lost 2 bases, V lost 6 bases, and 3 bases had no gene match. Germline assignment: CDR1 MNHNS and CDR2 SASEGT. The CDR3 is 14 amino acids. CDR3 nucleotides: TGTGCCAGCAGGCTAGCGGGGGTTCAAGAGACCCAGTACTTC. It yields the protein CASRLAGVQETQYF.

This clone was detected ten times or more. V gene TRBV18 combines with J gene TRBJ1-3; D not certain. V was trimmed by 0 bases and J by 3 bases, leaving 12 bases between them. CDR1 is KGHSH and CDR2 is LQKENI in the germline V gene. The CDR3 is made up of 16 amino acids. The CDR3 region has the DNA TGTGCCAGCTCACCACCGACGGGGTTGAGTGGAAACACCATATATTTT. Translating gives CASSPPTGLSGNTIYF.

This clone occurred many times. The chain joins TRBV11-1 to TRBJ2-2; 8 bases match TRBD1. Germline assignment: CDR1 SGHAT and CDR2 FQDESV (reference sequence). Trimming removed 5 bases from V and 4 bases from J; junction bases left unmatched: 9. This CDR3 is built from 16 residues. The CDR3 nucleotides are TGTGCCAGCAGCCGTTACAGGGGGATGAGCACCGGGGAGCTGTTTTTT. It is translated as CASSRYRGMSTGELFF.

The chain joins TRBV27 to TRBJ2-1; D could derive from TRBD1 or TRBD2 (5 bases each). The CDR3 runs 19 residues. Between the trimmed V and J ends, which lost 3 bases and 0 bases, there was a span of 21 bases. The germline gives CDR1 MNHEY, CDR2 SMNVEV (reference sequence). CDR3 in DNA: TGTGCCAGCAGTTTTCGGGGACCCTTTGATACTTCCTCCTACAATGAGCAGTTCTTC. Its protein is CASSFRGPFDTSSYNEQFF.

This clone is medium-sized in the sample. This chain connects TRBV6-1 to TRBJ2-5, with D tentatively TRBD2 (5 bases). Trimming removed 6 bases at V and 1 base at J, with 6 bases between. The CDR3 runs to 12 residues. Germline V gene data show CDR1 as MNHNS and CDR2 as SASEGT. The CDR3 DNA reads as TGTGCCAGCAGACTAGTCCAAGAGACCCAGTACTTC. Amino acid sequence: CASRLVQETQYF.

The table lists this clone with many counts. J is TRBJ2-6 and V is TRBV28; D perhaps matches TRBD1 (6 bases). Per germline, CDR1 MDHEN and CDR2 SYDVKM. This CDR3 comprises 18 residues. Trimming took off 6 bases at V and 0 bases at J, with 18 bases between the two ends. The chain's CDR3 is CASRTLRDTFSGANVLTF. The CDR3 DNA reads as TGTGCCAGCAGAACCCTCCGGGACACCTTCTCTGGGGCCAACGTCCTGACTTTC.

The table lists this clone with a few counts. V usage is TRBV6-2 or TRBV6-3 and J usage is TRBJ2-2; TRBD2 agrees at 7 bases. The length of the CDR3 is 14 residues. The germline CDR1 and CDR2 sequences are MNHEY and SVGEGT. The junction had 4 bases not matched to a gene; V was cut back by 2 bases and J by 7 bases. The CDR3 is CASSYLRTSGELFF. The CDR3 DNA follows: TGTGCCAGCAGTTACCTTAGGACTAGCGGGGAGCTGTTTTTT.

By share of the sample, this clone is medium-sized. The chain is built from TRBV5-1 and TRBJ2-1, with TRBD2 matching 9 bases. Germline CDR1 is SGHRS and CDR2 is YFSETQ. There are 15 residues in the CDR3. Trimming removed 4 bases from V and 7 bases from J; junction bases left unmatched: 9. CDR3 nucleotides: TGCGCCAGCAGCGGTAGCGGGAGTAGGTCGAATGAGCAGTTCTTC. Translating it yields CASSGSGSRSNEQFF.

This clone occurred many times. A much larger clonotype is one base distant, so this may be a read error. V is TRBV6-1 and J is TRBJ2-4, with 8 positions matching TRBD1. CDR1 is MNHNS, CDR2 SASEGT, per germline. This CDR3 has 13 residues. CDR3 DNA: TGTGCCAGCAGGGAGACAGGGGAAAACATTCAGCACTTC. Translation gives CASRETGENIQHF.

This chain's CDR3 is CASSFREIGTDTQYF. In nucleotides, the CDR3 is TGTGCCAGCAGTTTTCGGGAGATTGGCACAGATACGCAGTATTTT. The chain uses TRBV12-3 or TRBV12-4 and TRBJ2-3; D may be TRBD2 (6 bases). This CDR3 has 15 residues. Trimming left V 3 bases short and J 1 base short, with 11 bases between.

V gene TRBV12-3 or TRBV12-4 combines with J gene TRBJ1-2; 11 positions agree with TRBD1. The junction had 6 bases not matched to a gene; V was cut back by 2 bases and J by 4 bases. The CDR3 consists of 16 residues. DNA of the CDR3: TGTGCCAGCAGTTTAAGTAACGGACAGGGGGCCTATGGCTACACCTTC. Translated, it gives CASSLSNGQGAYGYTF.

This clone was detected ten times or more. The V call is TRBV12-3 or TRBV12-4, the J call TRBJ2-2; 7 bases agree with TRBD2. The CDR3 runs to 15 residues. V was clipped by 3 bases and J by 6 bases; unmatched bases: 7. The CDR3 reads CASSFGAGEAGELFF. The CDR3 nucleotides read TGTGCCAGCAGTTTTGGGGCGGGAGAGGCCGGGGAGCTGTTTTTT.

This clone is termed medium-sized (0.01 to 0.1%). CDR3 nucleotides: TGTGCCAGCAGTTTAGGGAACACCGGGGAGCTGTTTTTT. Amino acid sequence: CASSLGNTGELFF. This chain connects TRBV27 to TRBJ2-2; D uncertain. V was shortened by 2 bases and J by 1 base, with 2 bases between the two germline ends. CDR3 length: 13 residues. Germline CDR1 reads MNHEY; CDR2 reads SMNVEV (reference sequence).

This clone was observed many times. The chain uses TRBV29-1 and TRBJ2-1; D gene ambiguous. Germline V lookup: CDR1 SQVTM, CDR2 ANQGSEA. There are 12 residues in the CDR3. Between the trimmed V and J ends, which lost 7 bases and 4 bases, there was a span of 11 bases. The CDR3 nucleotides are TGCAGCGGTCGGCACGAATACAATGAGCAGTTCTTC. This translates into CSGRHEYNEQFF.

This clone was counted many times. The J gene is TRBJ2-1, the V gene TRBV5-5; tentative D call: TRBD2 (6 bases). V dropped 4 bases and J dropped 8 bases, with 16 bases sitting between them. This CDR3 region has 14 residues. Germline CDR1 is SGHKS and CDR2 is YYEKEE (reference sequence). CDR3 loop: CASSLGAGIDEQFF. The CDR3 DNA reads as TGTGCCAGCAGCCTAGGAGCGGGTATCGATGAGCAGTTCTTC. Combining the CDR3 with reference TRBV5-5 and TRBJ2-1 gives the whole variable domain DAGVTQSPTHLIKTRGQQVTLRCSPISGHKSVSWYQQVLGQGPQFIFQYYEKEERGRGNFPDRFSARQFPNYSSELNVNALLLGDSALYLCASSLGAGIDEQFFGPGTRLTVL.

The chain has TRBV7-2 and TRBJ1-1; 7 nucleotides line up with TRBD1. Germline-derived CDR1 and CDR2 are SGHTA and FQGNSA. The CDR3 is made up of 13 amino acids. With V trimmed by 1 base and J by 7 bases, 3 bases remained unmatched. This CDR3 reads CASSLEGAGEAFF. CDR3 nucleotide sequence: TGTGCCAGCAGCTTAGAGGGGGCTGGTGAAGCTTTCTTT.

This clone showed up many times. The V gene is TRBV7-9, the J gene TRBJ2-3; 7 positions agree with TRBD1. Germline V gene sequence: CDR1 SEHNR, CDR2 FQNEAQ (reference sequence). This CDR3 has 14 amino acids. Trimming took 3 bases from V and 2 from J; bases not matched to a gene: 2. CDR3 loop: CASSLGTATDTQYF. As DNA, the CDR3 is TGTGCCAGCAGCTTGGGGACAGCCACAGATACGCAGTATTTT.

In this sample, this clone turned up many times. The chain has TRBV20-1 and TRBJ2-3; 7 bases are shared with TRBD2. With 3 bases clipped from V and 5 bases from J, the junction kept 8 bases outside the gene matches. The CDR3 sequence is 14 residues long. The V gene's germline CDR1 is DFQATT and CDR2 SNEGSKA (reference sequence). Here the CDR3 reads CSASWAGRVDTQYF. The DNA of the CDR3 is TGCAGTGCTAGTTGGGCAGGGAGGGTAGATACGCAGTATTTT.

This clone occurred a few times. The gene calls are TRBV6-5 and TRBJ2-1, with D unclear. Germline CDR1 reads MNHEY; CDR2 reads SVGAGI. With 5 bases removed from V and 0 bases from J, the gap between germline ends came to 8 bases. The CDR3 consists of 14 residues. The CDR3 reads CASSNDSSYNEQFF. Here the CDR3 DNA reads TGTGCCAGCAGTAACGACTCCTCCTACAATGAGCAGTTCTTC.